The 5 T cell receptor beta chains listed next were all sequenced from one sample in a study of blood T cells in healthy people across ages. The authors ran a second PCR of roughly 6 to 12 cycles using a sample-barcoded 5' primer and a J-beta primer mix. Using its own MiXCR run on the 5' RACE reads, TCRdb lists one record per CDR3 protein. Altogether about 590,000 distinct CDR3 sequences are present, 25% to 30% being singletons, with the ten largest covering approximately 14%. The sequencing sample was made of blood. All receptors come from a woman of 80 years or more in good health.

The chain combines TRBV6-1 with TRBJ2-6; 8 nucleotides line up with TRBD1. Germline trimming cut 11 bases from V and 1 base from J; bases unmatched to any gene: 10. CDR1 is MNHNS and CDR2 is SASEGT in the germline V gene. The CDR3 has 16 amino acids. CDR3 nucleotide sequence: TGTGCCGTCAATTGGGACAGGACTTCTGGGGCCAACGTCCTGACTTTC. As protein: CAVNWDRTSGANVLTF.

On this clonotype: Possible read error: a much larger clone is one base away. The J gene is TRBJ2-1, the V gene TRBV5-5; TRBD1 might be the D (6 bases). The DNA matches TRBJ2-7 better at its end, which makes the J call doubtful. This CDR3 is 17 amino acids long. The germline V gene encodes CDR1 SGHKS and CDR2 YYEKEE (reference sequence). Here the CDR3 reads CASSLVVGQPPNNEQYF. DNA for the CDR3: TGTGCCAGCAGCTTGGTCGTCGGACAGCCCCCGAACAATGAGCAGTACTTC.

To note about this clonotype: A single base separates this from a much larger clone, so it may be a read error. V and J are TRBV29-1 and TRBJ1-1; the D is unclear. In germline, CDR1 is SQVTM, CDR2 ANQGSEA. The CDR3 has 11 amino acids. V shed 4 bases and J shed 6 bases, with 9 bases lying between them. The CDR3 nucleotides are TGCAGCGTTGGGATCTGGGCTGAAGCTTTCTTT. Its translation: CSVGIWAEAFF.

This clonotype showed up many times. The chain carries TRBV7-9 and TRBJ1-1; tentative D call: TRBD1 (5 bases). Germline lookup yields CDR1 SEHNR and CDR2 FQNEAQ (reference sequence). Trimming cost V 1 base and J 4 bases, with 13 bases left between them. CDR3 length: 15 residues. For the CDR3, the DNA is TGTGCCAGCAGCTTAGTAGGCAGGGACCCCACTGAAGCTTTCTTT. Protein product: CASSLVGRDPTEAFF.

Concerning this clonotype: A much larger clonotype is one base distant, so this may be a read error. The chain joins TRBV7-9 to TRBJ1-1; D perhaps matches TRBD1 (5 bases). This CDR3 region has 15 residues. Trimming removed 1 base from V and 4 bases from J, with 13 bases in between. Germline V gives CDR1 SEHNR, CDR2 FQNEAQ (reference sequence). CDR3 amino acids: CASSLDQGHSTEAFF. The CDR3 bases are TGTGCCAGCAGCTTAGATCAGGGCCACTCCACTGAAGCTTTCTTT.